The sequence of this T cell receptor beta chain was determined in a study of graft-versus-host responses after intestinal transplantation. V dropped 4 bases and J dropped 7 bases, with 14 bases sitting between them. Germline CDR1 and CDR2: MDHEN and SYDVKM. This CDR3 has 14 amino acids. Both intraepithelial and lamina propria lymphocytes were released by processing graft tissue. TCRdb's copy holds only in-frame clones and misses some; the assay was immunoSEQ multiplex PCR. The repertoire has some 2,000 clones, 80% to 90% of them found once; the top ten carry roughly 15%. V and J are TRBV28 and TRBJ1-5, with D possibly TRBD1 on 5 matching bases. The clonotype comes from a human patient who received an intestinal transplant, so some T cells may come from the graft donor. Sample: ileum tissue, taken almost 70 days after transplant. The CDR3 loop reads CASSWGWFGQPQHF. The CDR3, as DNA: TGTGCCAGCAGTTGGGGGTGGTTTGGACAGCCCCAGCATTTT.